A selection of T cell receptor beta chains follows, all from one sample in a study of T cells in Graves' hyperthyroidism and ophthalmopathy. Each CDR3 protein is one row after TCRdb ran MiXCR on the multiplex PCR reads. Counted here are about 840,000 distinct CDR3 sequences, 38% occurring once; the ten biggest clones make up more than 7%. The sequencing input was blood. These receptors came from a man aged 18 to 35 with Graves' hyperthyroidism. CDR3s include the opening cysteine and the closing phenylalanine or tryptophan. The order of the fields is J gene, V gene, clone size, D gene, CDR3 DNA, CDR3 protein. The D gene is left open where the match is weak. Not all rows give a size; the values are once, few, many and, for expanded clones, a class.

>TRBJ2-7|TRBV7-9|many|.
TGTGCCAGCAGCCCACGGGACACCTTATCCTACGAGCAGTACTTC
CASSPRDTLSYEQYF
>TRBJ2-7|TRBV15|many|.
TGTGCCACCAGCAGAGTGGGCAGCTCCTACGAGCAGTACTTC
CATSRVGSSYEQYF
>TRBJ2-7|TRBV2|few|.
TGTGCCAGTAGGGGATCCACCCCCTACGAGCAGTACTTC
CASRGSTPYEQYF
>TRBJ2-7|TRBV20-1|few|.
TGCAGTGCGACTAGAGTAGGGGGCAGCTCCTACGAGCAGTACTTC
CSATRVGGSSYEQYF
>TRBJ1-1|TRBV29-1|.|TRBD1
TGCAGCGTAGACAGGGGGCTTGGGAACACTGAAGCTTTCTTT
CSVDRGLGNTEAFF
>TRBJ2-7|TRBV11-3|.|.
TGTGCCAGCAGCCCGACACTGACGGACTACGAGCAGTACTTC
CASSPTLTDYEQYF
>TRBJ2-7|TRBV12-3/TRBV12-4|.|TRBD2
TGTGCCAGCAGTTCTGTAGCGGGAGTCGACGAGCAGTACTTC
CASSSVAGVDEQYF
>TRBJ2-5|TRBV9|.|TRBD1
TGTGCCAGCAGCTTTGGCGACAGGGGGCGAGAAGAGACCCAGTACTTC
CASSFGDRGREETQYF
>TRBJ1-1|TRBV10-3|.|.
TGTGCCATCAGTGACCCGAGAGTGACAGGTGAAGCTTTCTTT
CAISDPRVTGEAFF
>TRBJ1-2|TRBV6-1|.|.
TGTGCCAGCAGTGAAGCGACAACCAACTATGGCTACACCTTC
CASSEATTNYGYTF
>TRBJ1-2|TRBV15|once|TRBD1
TGTGCCACCAGCAGGGCAGGGGGCTATGGCTACACCTTC
CATSRAGGYGYTF
>TRBJ2-5|TRBV5-2|.|.
TGTGCCAGCAACCACAGGGGCTCCGGGGCCCAGTACTTC
CASNHRGSGAQYF
>TRBJ1-2|TRBV7-3|few|.
TGTGCCAGCACCAACCCCTCTTTTGGCTACACCTTC
CASTNPSFGYTF
>TRBJ2-6|TRBV7-2|.|.
TGCGCCAGCAGCCAACAACCCCGGGGGACCTCTGGGGCCAACGTCCTGACTTTC
CASSQQPRGTSGANVLTF
>TRBJ1-1|TRBV25-1|many|.
TGTGCCAGCAGTGCGGGGGGACCTGAAGCTTTCTTT
CASSAGGPEAFF
>TRBJ2-6|TRBV7-9|.|.
TGTGCCAGCAGCTTGGTTACAGACTCTGGGGCCAACGTCCTGACTTTC
CASSLVTDSGANVLTF
>TRBJ1-6|TRBV20-1|few|.
TGCAGTGCTAGAGAGGGAGCCTCCTATAATTCACCCCTCCACTTT
CSAREGASYNSPLHF
>TRBJ2-7|TRBV7-9|.|.
TGTGCCAGCAGCGAACCTCGGACGGGCTACGAGCAGTACTTC
CASSEPRTGYEQYF
>TRBJ1-5|TRBV7-2|.|.
TGTGCCAGCAGCACGGGACACAAGAGCAATCAGCCCCAGCATTTT
CASSTGHKSNQPQHF
>TRBJ2-2|TRBV7-9|.|TRBD2
TGCGCCAGCAGCCAGGGACTAGCGGGAGCCGTCCGGGAGCTGTTTTTT
CASSQGLAGAVRELFF
>TRBJ2-5|TRBV6-5|.|TRBD1
TGTGCCAGCAGTTACCAGACAGGGCGGGTATATTGGGAGACCCAGTACTTC
CASSYQTGRVYWETQYF
>TRBJ1-1|TRBV5-5|few|.
TGTGCCAGCAGCTTGACGTACACTGAAGCTTTCTTT
CASSLTYTEAFF
>TRBJ2-7|TRBV10-3|many|TRBD2
TGTGCCACTAGCGGGGGGGCAGGCGAGCAGTACTTC
CATSGGAGEQYF
>TRBJ2-7|TRBV20-1|.|.
TGCAGTGCTCCCGGGACACAGAGGCTCGAGCAGTACTTC
CSAPGTQRLEQYF
>TRBJ2-7|TRBV7-9|many|TRBD2
TGTGCCAGCAGCTGGACTAGCGGGGACGAGCAGTACTTC
CASSWTSGDEQYF
>TRBJ2-5|TRBV5-4|once|.
TGTGCCAGCAGCCAAGCGCAGTTCCAAGAGACCCAGTACTTC
CASSQAQFQETQYF
>TRBJ2-2|TRBV7-9|.|TRBD2
TGTGCCAGCAGCTCCGGGGGGGGCCGCACCGGGGAGCTGTTTTTT
CASSSGGGRTGELFF
>TRBJ1-2|TRBV5-5|few|.
TGTGCCAGCAGCTTGGTCAGGGATGGCTACACCTTC
CASSLVRDGYTF
>TRBJ1-5|TRBV7-2|.|.
TGTGCCAGCAGCCTAGTAGCGGCACAAGAGACCCAGCATTTT
CASSLVAAQETQHF
>TRBJ2-7|TRBV29-1|many|TRBD2
TGCAGCGTTGAGGGACTAGCGGGAGAGGACTACGAGCAGTACTTC
CSVEGLAGEDYEQYF
>TRBJ2-7|TRBV27|.|.
TGTGCCAGCAGTCAAAAACGACAGTCCTACGAGCAGTACTTC
CASSQKRQSYEQYF
>TRBJ2-2|TRBV7-6|many|.
TGTGCCGTTCGACACCTAACCGGGGAGCTGTTTTTT
CAVRHLTGELFF
>TRBJ1-1|TRBV5-1|.|.
TGCGCCAGCAGCTTGGCCGCTAGGGGGGCCTTGAACACTGAAGCTTTCTTT
CASSLAARGALNTEAFF
>TRBJ2-7|TRBV2|.|TRBD2
TGTGCCAGCATCCTGGAGGCTAGCGGGGGGGCGAACACCGGGGAGCTGTACTTC
CASILEASGGANTGELYF
>TRBJ1-5|TRBV19|.|TRBD1
TGTGCCAGTAGTCCGGGACAGGGAGCTACTGGTAGCAATCAGCCCCAGCATTTT
CASSPGQGATGSNQPQHF
>TRBJ2-5|TRBV25-1|.|TRBD2
TGTGCCAGCGGTGGCGCGGGACTAGCGGGCGGCCAAGAGACCCAGTACTTC
CASGGAGLAGGQETQYF